This T cell receptor beta chain came from a study of STAT5B mutations in CD4+ large granular lymphocyte leukemia. CDR1 SGHNT and CDR2 YYREEE come from the germline V gene (reference sequence). The CDR3 consists of 13 residues. Trimming shortened V by 2 bases and J by 3 bases, and 7 bases separated the two germline ends. Data came from immunoSEQ multiplex PCR; TCRdb stores just in-frame clones and leaves some out. This table holds more than 25,000 clones, 60% to 85% found once. This TCR came from a human donor in good health. The chain is built from TRBV5-4 and TRBJ2-3; no firm D call. Sequenced input: CD4+ T cells from blood buffy coats. CDR3 nucleotide sequence: TGTGCCAGCAGCTTAATCGGAACAGATACGCAGTATTTT. This translates into CASSLIGTDTQYF.